These 25 T cell receptor beta chains were sequenced from one sample in a study of radiation and T cells in renal cell carcinoma. Assay: immunoSEQ multiplex PCR; the TCRdb copy retains only in-frame clones and omits some. The sample has under 150,000 clones; approximately 75% are singletons. As for time point: blood 2 weeks post-SBRT. The treatment is: 15 Gy SBRT to primary tumor, nephrectomy 4 weeks later. Sequences were derived from blood, sampled from a patient whose treatment included radiotherapy and nephrectomy. These receptors all stem from a woman aged 60-75 years with renal cell carcinoma.

This chain uses TRBV29-1 with TRBJ2-5; TRBD1 agrees at 8 bases. The J segment lost 4 bases and the V segment lost 1 base, leaving 2 bases of the junction unmatched. This CDR3 is 13 amino acids long. Per germline, CDR1 SQVTM and CDR2 ANQGSEA. The chain's CDR3 is CSVEVGQGETQYF. The CDR3 DNA reads as TGCAGCGTTGAAGTTGGACAGGGAGAGACCCAGTACTTC.

The J gene is TRBJ1-6, the V gene TRBV6-4; D unresolved. V shed 11 bases and J shed 7 bases, with 18 bases lying between them. Germline V gives CDR1 MRHNA, CDR2 SNTAGT. The CDR3 spans 14 residues. The CDR3 bases are TGTGCCGCCTTGGGGAATTTCAGCAATTCACCCCTCCACTTT. It yields the protein CAALGNFSNSPLHF.

V is TRBV6-6 and J is TRBJ1-3, with D perhaps matching TRBD1 (5 bases). Germline lookup yields CDR1 MNHNY and CDR2 SVGAGI (reference sequence). V was cut by 6 bases and J by 8 bases, with 17 bases left in between. This CDR3 region has 14 residues. Here the CDR3 DNA reads TGTGCCAGCAGCCTTAAGGGCAGGGAGGACACCATATATTTT. Protein sequence: CASSLKGREDTIYF.

V and J are TRBV5-1 and TRBJ2-7; D might be TRBD1 (6 bases). Trimming stripped 2 bases from V and 0 bases from J, with 9 bases between. The germline V gene has CDR1 SGHRS and CDR2 YFSETQ. This CDR3 spans 14 amino acids. CDR3 in DNA: TGCGCCAGCAGCTTTACAGGGAACTCCTACGAGCAGTACTTC. It is translated as CASSFTGNSYEQYF.

This chain's CDR3 is CASSEAGTGGYYEQYF. In DNA, the CDR3 is TGTGCCAGCAGTGAAGCAGGGACAGGGGGCTACTACGAGCAGTACTTC. This chain joins TRBV6-1 and TRBJ2-7; 12 bases are shared with TRBD1. The CDR3 runs 16 residues. From germline, CDR1 is MNHNS and CDR2 SASEGT. V shed 0 bases, J shed 3 bases, and the junction held 3 bases outside the gene matches.

The chain combines TRBV6-5 with TRBJ1-1, with D hard to call. The length of the CDR3 is 13 residues. Germline V gene data show CDR1 as MNHEY and CDR2 as SVGAGI. Trimming took off 4 bases at V and 4 bases at J, with 10 bases between the two ends. Written as DNA, the CDR3 is TGTGCCAGCAGTTTTTCGGGTGGCACTGAAGCTTTCTTT. Residues: CASSFSGGTEAFF.

This clone was counted between two and nine times. The chain couples TRBV11-2 to TRBJ1-5; a possible D gene is TRBD1 (5 bases). The CDR3 contains 12 residues. V lost 4 bases and J lost 9, with 10 bases in between. The germline CDR1 and CDR2 sequences are SGHAT and FQNNGV. CDR3 region: CASSWDLGPQHF. The CDR3 DNA reads TGTGCCAGCAGCTGGGACCTCGGGCCCCAGCATTTT.

The chain carries TRBV5-1 and TRBJ1-4, with D possibly being TRBD1 (6 bases). Germline V gene data show CDR1 as SGHRS and CDR2 as YFSETQ. V was shortened by 0 bases and J by 11 bases, with 8 bases between the two germline ends. The CDR3 extends over 12 amino acids. CDR3 DNA: TGCGCCAGCAGCTTGGGGGACACGAAACTGTTTTTT. Translating gives CASSLGDTKLFF. Based on the CDR3 plus reference TRBV5-1 and TRBJ1-4, the full variable domain is KAGVTQTPRYLIKTRGQQVTLSCSPISGHRSVSWYQQTPGQGLQFLFEYFSETQRNKGNFPGRFSGRQFSNSRSEMNVSTLELGDSALYLCASSLGDTKLFFGSGTQLSVL.

The chain combines TRBV7-9 with TRBJ2-3, with a weak D call TRBD1 (6 bases). V lost 5 bases and J 2 bases, leaving 11 bases between the germline ends. Germline lookup yields CDR1 SEHNR and CDR2 FQNEAQ (reference sequence). The CDR3 totals 14 residues. The CDR3 sequence is CASSIGQTTDTQYF. The CDR3 coding sequence is TGTGCCAGCAGCATCGGACAGACCACAGATACGCAGTATTTT.

The gene calls are TRBV7-2 and TRBJ1-2, with no clear D. The V end lost 5 bases, the J end lost 4 bases, and 11 bases lay between the germline ends. The CDR3 contains 13 residues. The V gene's germline CDR1 is SGHTA and CDR2 FQGNSA. In DNA form, the CDR3 reads TGTGCCAGCAGCCTGGACCCTATCTATGGCTACACCTTC. The encoded protein is CASSLDPIYGYTF.

The rearrangement joins TRBV11-1 to TRBJ2-1; D not certain. This CDR3 has 15 amino acids. Germline V lookup: CDR1 SGHAT, CDR2 FQDESV (reference sequence). V was cut by 3 bases and J by 0 bases, with 9 bases left in between. This CDR3 reads CASSFSRSSYNEQFF. CDR3 nucleotide sequence: TGTGCCAGCAGCTTCTCGAGGAGCTCCTACAATGAGCAGTTCTTC.

The sample holds a few counts of this clone. V gene TRBV6-1 combines with J gene TRBJ1-2; D is perhaps TRBD1 (5 bases). Germline V gives CDR1 MNHNS, CDR2 SASEGT. V was cut by 4 bases and J by 4 bases, with 10 bases left in between. This CDR3 contains 13 residues. This CDR3 is CASSAEGIYGYTF. CDR3 DNA: TGTGCCAGCAGTGCGGAGGGGATCTATGGCTACACCTTC.

This rearrangement joins TRBV30 to TRBJ2-6; TRBD2 is a possible D gene (6 bases). The CDR3 spans 17 residues. CDR1 is GTSNPN and CDR2 is SVGIG in the germline V gene (reference sequence). The V end lost 1 base, the J end lost 0 bases, and 13 bases lay between the germline ends. CDR3 sequence reads: CAWSGEAGPSGANVLTF. As DNA, the CDR3 is TGTGCCTGGAGTGGGGAGGCAGGACCCTCTGGGGCCAACGTCCTGACTTTC.

The chain is built from TRBV28 and TRBJ2-7; D is uncertain. Per germline, CDR1 MDHEN and CDR2 SYDVKM. Trimming removed 7 bases from V and 3 bases from J, with 10 bases in between. The CDR3 is made up of 12 amino acids. CDR3 amino acids: CASKDGGYEQYF. In nucleotides, the CDR3 is TGTGCCAGCAAGGACGGCGGCTACGAGCAGTACTTC.

V is TRBV10-3 and J is TRBJ2-1; TRBD2 matches 9 bases. CDR3 size: 16 residues. The ends lost 3 bases at V and 7 bases at J; junction bases unmatched: 10. Per the germline V gene, CDR1 is ENHRY and CDR2 is SYGVKD. CDR3 nucleotides: TGTGCCATCAGTGAAAAAGTTACTAGCGGGTCTAATGAGCAGTTCTTC. This codes for CAISEKVTSGSNEQFF.

The chain employs TRBV6-1 and TRBJ1-4; TRBD1 agrees at 7 bases. Germline CDR1 is MNHNS and CDR2 is SASEGT. CDR3 size: 15 residues. Trimming removed 5 bases from V and 0 bases from J; junction bases left unmatched: 3. The CDR3 sequence: CASSITGATNEKLFF. The CDR3, as DNA: TGTGCCAGCAGTATAACAGGGGCAACTAATGAAAAACTGTTTTTT.

Note on this clone: The same CDR3 can be traced to other DNA sequences in this sample. The V and J genes are TRBV5-1 and TRBJ1-6; D remains unclear. The CDR3 contains 15 residues. V shed 0 bases and J shed 10 bases, with 14 bases lying between them. The V gene's germline CDR1 is SGHRS and CDR2 YFSETQ. The chain's CDR3 is CASSLEGGSSSPLHF. For the CDR3, the DNA is TGCGCCAGCAGCTTGGAAGGCGGCAGCTCCTCACCCCTCCACTTT.

The rearrangement links TRBV19 to TRBJ1-2; D not certain. This CDR3 spans 13 amino acids. Germline loops: CDR1 LNHDA, CDR2 SQIVND (reference sequence). V dropped 3 bases and J dropped 4 bases, with 9 bases sitting between them. Here the CDR3 reads CASSMASIYGYTF. CDR3 DNA sequence: TGTGCCAGTAGTATGGCCAGCATCTATGGCTACACCTTC.

This chain joins TRBV19 and TRBJ2-1, with TRBD2 as a possible D gene (5 bases). CDR3 length equals 16 residues. Trimming took off 6 bases at V and 5 bases at J, with 20 bases between the two ends. The germline V gene encodes CDR1 LNHDA and CDR2 SQIVND (reference sequence). CDR3 coding DNA: TGTGCCAGTAGGGTGGCGGCAGGAGGTACACACAATGAGCAGTTCTTC. Translating it yields CASRVAAGGTHNEQFF.

The sample holds one count of this clone. V and J are TRBV28 and TRBJ1-3; a possible D gene is TRBD1 (5 bases). V was pared by 6 bases and J by 0 bases, with 9 bases between. CDR3 length equals 14 residues. Per germline, CDR1 MDHEN and CDR2 SYDVKM. CDR3 loop: CASRLRVSGNTIYF. The CDR3 bases are TGTGCCAGCAGACTCAGGGTCTCTGGAAACACCATATATTTT.

A few counts support this clone. The chain carries TRBV20-1 and TRBJ1-1; D may be TRBD1 (5 bases). Germline-derived CDR1 and CDR2 are DFQATT and SNEGSKA (reference sequence). The CDR3 has 10 residues. The CDR3 coding sequence is TGCAGGCCAGAGGGGACTGAAGCTTTCTTT. The encoded protein is CRPEGTEAFF.

The V call is TRBV6-6, the J call TRBJ2-5; the match to TRBD2 covers 10 bases. The CDR3 totals 16 residues. Germline loops: CDR1 MNHNY, CDR2 SVGAGI (reference sequence). The trim removed 1 base at V and 4 bases at J, leaving 6 bases unmatched. The CDR3, as DNA: TGTGCCAGCAGTTACTTTATAGCGGGGGGCGGAGAGACCCAGTACTTC. This codes for CASSYFIAGGGETQYF.

The chain uses TRBV7-2 and TRBJ2-5; TRBD1 aligns across 9 bases. The CDR3 runs to 14 residues. The V gene's germline CDR1 is SGHTA and CDR2 FQGNSA. The V segment lost 3 bases and the J segment 5 bases; nucleotides outside the gene matches: 4. The CDR3 bases are TGTGCCAGCAGCTTCGGGACAGGGTTTGAGACCCAGTACTTC. Amino acids: CASSFGTGFETQYF.

J is TRBJ2-7 and V is TRBV15; a weak D match, TRBD2 (6 bases). Trimming stripped 3 bases from V and 2 bases from J, with 14 bases between. Per germline, CDR1 LNHNV and CDR2 YYDKDF (reference sequence). This CDR3 comprises 15 residues. This chain's CDR3 is CATSRESGLAYEQYF. The DNA for the CDR3 is TGTGCCACCAGCAGGGAGAGCGGGTTAGCCTACGAGCAGTACTTC.

The table lists this clone with a count of one. The chain couples TRBV25-1 to TRBJ1-1; 7 bases match TRBD1. The CDR3 runs to 13 residues. The germline V gene has CDR1 MGHDK and CDR2 SYGVNS. J was trimmed by 5 bases and V by 8 bases; bases with no gene match: 8. Here the CDR3 DNA reads TGTGCCAGCTCCTCGACAGGGCGGACTGAAGCTTTCTTT. It specifies CASSSTGRTEAFF.